The clone carrying this TCR beta chain was observed at least ten times. Its specificity is not known. This sample is drawn from a study of T cells in Graves' hyperthyroidism and ophthalmopathy. Study background: Peripheral blood was drawn at first diagnosis, prior to all treatment. Findings of the study overall: In blood, most of the thyroid clonotypes expanded above 0.001 were also present.

The TCR beta CDR3 regions underwent amplification using RNA transcripts as the source. The study used the HTBI primer set for a first-round RT-PCR of the TCR CDR3. TCRdb called the multiplex PCR reads again in MiXCR, with one record for every CDR3 protein. The repertoire has about 250,000 distinct CDR3 sequences, around 24% of them found once; the top ten carry approximately 35%. The trim removed 6 bases at V and 7 bases at J, leaving 10 bases unmatched. Germline V gives CDR1 MNHEY, CDR2 SMNVEV (reference sequence). This CDR3 spans 15 amino acids. Based on clinical symptoms, serum thyroxine and TRAb, thyroid ultrasound and orbital computed tomography, diagnoses were reached.

Sequencing used blood. This TCR came from a woman aged 40 to 55 with Graves' ophthalmopathy. The genes are TRBV27 and TRBJ2-5, with 11 nucleotides matching TRBD1. CDR3 residues: CASSPGQGALWTQYF. The CDR3, as DNA: TGTGCCAGCAGCCCAGGACAGGGGGCGTTGTGGACCCAGTACTTC.